Below are 32 T cell receptor beta chains sequenced from a single sample in a study of cytomegalovirus exposure and HLA in healthy donors. It was with 60 Vbeta and 13 Jbeta primers that the PCR ran. Sequencing used immunoSEQ multiplex PCR; TCRdb keeps in-frame clones, though not all of them. The sample consists of more than 95,000 clones, about 74% of them appearing once. The sequencing sample was made of PBMCs. Receptor source: a woman between 45 and 65 years old in good health and CMV-seropositive.

The chain carries TRBV29-1 and TRBJ2-7; 9 positions match TRBD1. Germline V gene sequence: CDR1 SQVTM, CDR2 ANQGSEA. This CDR3 contains 16 residues. The junction had 13 bases not matched to a gene; V was cut back by 6 bases and J by 1 base. This CDR3 is CSVEALSDRGSYEQYF. As DNA, the CDR3 is TGCAGCGTGGAGGCCCTTAGTGACAGGGGGTCCTACGAGCAGTACTTC.

The chain uses TRBV30 and TRBJ2-3; 7 nucleotides agree with TRBD1. This CDR3 contains 14 residues. Germline trimming cut 5 bases from V and 4 bases from J; bases unmatched to any gene: 9. Germline loops: CDR1 GTSNPN, CDR2 SVGIG (reference sequence). The CDR3 DNA is TGTGCCTGGCAAAGGGGGCGAGTGTCAGATACGCAGTATTTT. Its translation is CAWQRGRVSDTQYF.

This rearrangement joins TRBV11-1 to TRBJ2-3; 13 nucleotides agree with TRBD2. The CDR3 covers 18 residues. Germline V CDR1 and CDR2: SGHAT, FQDESV (reference sequence). V was pared by 5 bases and J by 4 bases, with 12 bases of the junction left unmatched. CDR3 in DNA: TGTGCCAGCAGCCCGGGGGGGACTAGCGGGGCCAGGTCAGATACGCAGTATTTT. Amino acids: CASSPGGTSGARSDTQYF. Combining the CDR3 with reference TRBV11-1 and TRBJ2-3 gives the whole variable domain EAEVAQSPRYKITEKSQAVAFWCDPISGHATLYWYRQILGQGPELLVQFQDESVVDDSQLPKDRFSAERLKGVDSTLKIQPAELGDSAMYLCASSPGGTSGARSDTQYFGPGTRLTVL.

The rearrangement joins TRBV28 to TRBJ2-5, with 8 bases lining up with TRBD1. The J call is doubtful: the DNA matches TRBJ2-7 better. This CDR3 has 16 amino acids. Germline V gives CDR1 MDHEN, CDR2 SYDVKM. CDR3 sequence: CASSPLDRGVSYEQYF. The CDR3 DNA is TGTGCCAGCAGTCCACTAGACAGGGGCGTTTCCTACGAGCAGTACTTC.

This chain uses TRBV10-3 with TRBJ1-1; D gene uncertain. Trimming removed 3 bases from V and 5 bases from J, with 16 bases in between. The CDR3 runs to 15 residues. The V gene's germline CDR1 is ENHRY and CDR2 SYGVKD. This CDR3 is CAISDPRGVRTEAFF. As DNA, the CDR3 is TGTGCCATCAGTGACCCCCGGGGTGTTCGTACTGAAGCTTTCTTT.

The chain carries TRBV7-9 and TRBJ2-3; possibly TRBD2 for D (6 bases). Germline-derived CDR1 and CDR2 are SEHNR and FQNEAQ (reference sequence). The CDR3 sequence is 16 residues long. The germline V and J ends were trimmed by 0 bases and 5 bases, with 15 bases remaining between them. In nucleotides, the CDR3 is TGTGCCAGCAGCTTAGCCCGGACATCGGAGGGAGATACGCAGTATTTT. It codes for CASSLARTSEGDTQYF.

This rearrangement joins TRBV14 to TRBJ2-7, with D perhaps TRBD1 (7 bases). Looked up from germline, CDR1 is SGHDN and CDR2 is FVKESK. This CDR3 has 19 amino acids. Trimming pared 4 bases from V and 0 bases from J, leaving 25 bases between. The CDR3 coding sequence is TGTGCCAGCAGCCCCTATCAGGGGGGAACAGGTCTCAGCTCCTACGAGCAGTACTTC. It yields the protein CASSPYQGGTGLSSYEQYF.

The chain links TRBV28 to TRBJ1-2; unclear D gene. V was trimmed by 11 bases and J by 1 base, leaving 14 bases between them. This CDR3 has 13 residues. Germline V lookup: CDR1 MDHEN, CDR2 SYDVKM. CDR3 residues: CAAFSSVNYGYTF. DNA of the CDR3: TGTGCCGCCTTTTCGTCGGTTAACTATGGCTACACCTTC.

This clone was recorded a few times. V usage is TRBV11-2 and J usage is TRBJ2-5; D uncertain. The CDR3 runs 14 residues. Germline loops: CDR1 SGHAT, CDR2 FQNNGV. V shed 3 bases and J shed 1 base, with 9 bases lying between them. CDR3 sequence reads: CASSFGPVQETQYF. For the CDR3, the DNA is TGTGCCAGCAGCTTCGGTCCGGTCCAAGAGACCCAGTACTTC.

The chain employs TRBV27 and TRBJ2-3; the match to TRBD2 covers 13 bases. CDR1 and CDR2 (germline): MNHEY, SMNVEV (reference sequence). V trimming: 7 bases; J trimming: 1 base; junction bases outside the gene matches: 8. The CDR3 runs 17 residues. The CDR3 sequence: CASTRTSGGARTDTQYF. The CDR3 region has the DNA TGTGCCAGCACTCGGACTAGCGGGGGAGCACGCACAGATACGCAGTATTTT.

The V call is TRBV6-6, the J call TRBJ1-3; 8 bases agree with TRBD1. CDR3 length: 16 amino acids. After removal of 0 bases from V and 2 bases from J, the junction contained 3 bases not matched to a gene. Germline values: CDR1 MNHNY, CDR2 SVGAGI (reference sequence). In DNA form, the CDR3 reads TGTGCCAGCAGTTACTCGTTGACAGGGGCTGGAAACACCATATATTTT. It codes for CASSYSLTGAGNTIYF.

The J gene is TRBJ1-2, the V gene TRBV6-5; D remains ambiguous. CDR3 size: 15 residues. Germline V gene data show CDR1 as MNHEY and CDR2 as SVGAGI. V lost 0 bases and J 1 base, leaving 9 bases between the germline ends. As DNA, the CDR3 is TGTGCCAGCAGTTACTCGACATTAGATAACTATGGCTACACCTTC. Protein: CASSYSTLDNYGYTF.

The chain employs TRBV5-4 and TRBJ1-4; possible D gene TRBD1, 5 bases. Germline V gene lookup returns CDR1 SGHNT and CDR2 YYREEE (reference sequence). The length of the CDR3 is 14 residues. V was trimmed by 0 bases and J by 6 bases, leaving 9 bases between them. Written as DNA, the CDR3 is TGTGCCAGCAGCTTGGCAGGGATGGATGAAAAACTGTTTTTT. It codes for CASSLAGMDEKLFF. The variable domain in full, with the rest retrieved from reference TRBV5-4 and TRBJ1-4, is ETGVTQSPTHLIKTRGQQVTLRCSSQSGHNTVSWYQQALGQGPQFIFQYYREEENGRGNFPPRFSGLQFPNYSSELNVNALELDDSALYLCASSLAGMDEKLFFGSGTQLSVL.

This clone came up once. The chain uses TRBV6-1 and TRBJ1-5, with D unresolved. Trimming took 4 bases from V and 3 from J, leaving 19 bases between them. CDR3 length: 17 residues. In germline, CDR1 is MNHNS, CDR2 SASEGT. This chain's CDR3 is CASSGYRGILLNQPQHF. The CDR3 DNA is TGTGCCAGCAGTGGGTACCGGGGTATTTTGCTCAATCAGCCCCAGCATTTT.

The chain is built from TRBV21-1 and TRBJ2-5; TRBD1, the table's D call, lacks a check against the DNA. TRBV21-1 is a documented pseudogene. The length of the CDR3 is 14 residues. This CDR3 is CASSTTGVRETQYF. In nucleotides, the CDR3 is TGTGCCAGCAGCACGACAGGGGTACGAGAGACCCAGTACTTC.

The chain is built from TRBV7-2 and TRBJ2-7, with 7 bases identical to TRBD1. In germline, CDR1 is SGHTA, CDR2 FQGNSA. Trimming took 4 bases from V and 2 from J; bases not matched to a gene: 8. The CDR3 spans 15 residues. The DNA for the CDR3 is TGTGCCAGCAGCTACCGGACAGGATTTACCTACGAGCAGTACTTC. It translates to CASSYRTGFTYEQYF.

This sequence joins TRBV9 and TRBJ2-1, with 9 bases matching TRBD1. This CDR3 spans 19 amino acids. The V gene end was trimmed by 3 bases and the J gene end by 1 base; junction bases not matched to a gene: 14. Germline V gene sequence: CDR1 SGDLS, CDR2 YYNGEE. CDR3 residues: CASSAPGQGFIGSYNEQFF. In DNA, the CDR3 is TGTGCCAGCAGCGCCCCGGGACAGGGTTTCATTGGGTCCTACAATGAGCAGTTCTTC.

The chain employs TRBV5-4 and TRBJ2-5; 8 bases match TRBD2. V was clipped by 1 base and J by 3 bases; unmatched bases: 8. Germline assignment: CDR1 SGHNT and CDR2 YYREEE (reference sequence). The CDR3 has 16 amino acids. The CDR3 spells CASSLRSGGQKETQYF. The CDR3 nucleotides are TGTGCCAGCAGCTTGAGAAGCGGGGGTCAAAAAGAGACCCAGTACTTC.

V is TRBV6-5 and J is TRBJ1-3; D gene ambiguous. The CDR3 extends over 14 amino acids. The germline gives CDR1 MNHEY, CDR2 SVGAGI. The ends were cut back, 0 bases at V and 2 bases at J, with 5 bases in the middle. CDR3 residues: CASSYSRAGNTIYF. The CDR3 DNA reads TGTGCCAGCAGTTACTCGAGGGCTGGAAACACCATATATTTT.

The chain couples TRBV18 to TRBJ1-2; 7 bases map to TRBD1. The CDR3 contains 16 residues. Germline lookup yields CDR1 KGHSH and CDR2 LQKENI. J lost 7 bases, V lost 2 bases, and 13 bases had no gene match. As DNA, the CDR3 is TGTGCCAGCTCACCAGGCAGGGGGGTCTCGGGCGTTGGCTACACCTTC. This gives the protein CASSPGRGVSGVGYTF.

The V gene is TRBV11-3, the J gene TRBJ2-2; no reliable D call. The CDR3 covers 13 residues. The germline V gene has CDR1 SGHNT and CDR2 YENEEA. Trimming took off 5 bases at V and 7 bases at J, with 11 bases between the two ends. DNA of the CDR3: TGTGCCAGCAGCCACCCGACGGGCGGGGAGCTGTTTTTT. As protein: CASSHPTGGELFF.

The sample holds a few counts of this clone. This chain joins TRBV27 and TRBJ1-5; 10 nucleotides align to TRBD1. Germline CDR1 reads MNHEY; CDR2 reads SMNVEV (reference sequence). This CDR3 is built from 15 residues. The junction had 4 bases not matched to a gene; V was cut back by 2 bases and J by 6 bases. The CDR3 spells CASSLVGQGSQPQHF. Here the CDR3 DNA reads TGTGCCAGCAGTTTAGTGGGACAGGGGAGTCAGCCCCAGCATTTT.

J is TRBJ1-6 and V is TRBV19; TRBD1 matches 7 bases. The CDR3 has 15 amino acids. The V segment lost 3 bases and the J segment 11 bases; nucleotides outside the gene matches: 10. Germline lookup yields CDR1 LNHDA and CDR2 SQIVND (reference sequence). CDR3 nucleotide sequence: TGTGCCAGTAGTATCGGAACAGGGGAGAGAACACCCCTCCACTTT. It translates to CASSIGTGERTPLHF.

This chain uses TRBV5-1 with TRBJ1-2; D call uncertain. Trimming pared 0 bases from V and 7 bases from J, leaving 10 bases between. There are 13 residues in the CDR3. Per the germline V gene, CDR1 is SGHRS and CDR2 is YFSETQ. CDR3 residues: CASSLVADFGYTF. CDR3 coding DNA: TGCGCCAGCAGCTTGGTAGCCGACTTTGGCTACACCTTC.

This clone was detected only once. The rearrangement joins TRBV12-5 to TRBJ2-2, with 8 bases matching TRBD2. J gave up 5 bases and V 9 bases, and 11 bases lay outside the gene matches. Looked up from germline, CDR1 is LGHNT and CDR2 is FRNRAP. There are 15 residues in the CDR3. The CDR3 DNA follows: TGTGCTAGCAACCGGCAATCGGGGGGGACCGGGGAGCTGTTTTTT. Amino acids: CASNRQSGGTGELFF.

This clone was observed a few times. Within the sample, other DNA sequences also encode this same CDR3. The gene calls are TRBV28 and TRBJ2-7; D may be TRBD1 (5 bases). The CDR3 is 14 residues long. CDR1 and CDR2 from the germline V gene are MDHEN and SYDVKM. V was clipped by 3 bases and J by 7 bases, with 16 bases between them. The CDR3: CASSFQGTVPEQYF. CDR3 coding DNA: TGTGCCAGCAGTTTCCAGGGCACGGTGCCTGAGCAGTACTTC.

CDR3 sequence (DNA): TGTGCCAGCAGCAACCTAGCGGGGGGTGTTTTTCGTCAAGAGACCCAGTACTTC. This gives the protein CASSNLAGGVFRQETQYF. The V and J genes are TRBV5-6 and TRBJ2-5, with 11 bases matching TRBD2. CDR1 SGHDT and CDR2 YYEEEE come from the germline V gene. The CDR3 has 18 residues. The V gene end was trimmed by 4 bases and the J gene end by 2 bases; junction bases not matched to a gene: 13.

This clone was counted once. The V and J genes are TRBV4-1 and TRBJ2-7; TRBD1 matches at 8 bases. The CDR3 length is 17 residues. After removal of 0 bases from V and 4 bases from J, the junction contained 11 bases not matched to a gene. The germline V gene has CDR1 MGHRA and CDR2 YSYEKL. In DNA, the CDR3 is TGCGCCAGCAGCCAAGATGTCAGGACAGGGACCACTTACGAGCAGTACTTC. Its translation is CASSQDVRTGTTYEQYF.

J is TRBJ1-2 and V is TRBV6-1; 9 bases agree with TRBD1. This CDR3 has 15 amino acids. CDR1 MNHNS and CDR2 SASEGT come from the germline V gene. V lost 3 bases and J lost 4; bases outside the gene matches: 6. The CDR3: CASSDPTGGSYGYTF. The CDR3 DNA reads as TGTGCCAGCAGTGACCCGACAGGGGGATCCTATGGCTACACCTTC.

The table lists this clone with a count of one. The chain links TRBV18 to TRBJ1-4; maybe TRBD1 (5 bases). The V gene lost 3 bases and the J gene lost 0 bases, with 8 bases spanning the gap. This CDR3 spans 15 amino acids. The germline CDR1 and CDR2 sequences are KGHSH and LQKENI. The CDR3, as DNA: TGTGCCAGCTCACCGACAGCGTCAACTAATGAAAAACTGTTTTTT. Translation: CASSPTASTNEKLFF.

This clone appeared a few times. The chain is built from TRBV10-3 and TRBJ2-5; 9 nucleotides match TRBD2. The V gene end was trimmed by 0 bases and the J gene end by 1 base; junction bases not matched to a gene: 6. CDR3 size: 17 residues. Germline V gene sequence: CDR1 ENHRY, CDR2 SYGVKD. CDR3 residues: CAISESQAGGLQETQYF. CDR3 bases: TGTGCCATCAGTGAGTCGCAAGCGGGGGGCCTCCAAGAGACCCAGTACTTC.

The rearrangement joins TRBV4-2 to TRBJ1-2; the match to TRBD1 covers 8 bases. The germline CDR1 and CDR2 sequences are LGHNA and YNFKEQ. The J segment lost 4 bases and the V segment lost 1 base, leaving 5 bases of the junction unmatched. This CDR3 comprises 15 residues. The DNA for the CDR3 is TGTGCCAGCAGCCAAGGGCAGGGGGCAATCTATGGCTACACCTTC. Its translation: CASSQGQGAIYGYTF.